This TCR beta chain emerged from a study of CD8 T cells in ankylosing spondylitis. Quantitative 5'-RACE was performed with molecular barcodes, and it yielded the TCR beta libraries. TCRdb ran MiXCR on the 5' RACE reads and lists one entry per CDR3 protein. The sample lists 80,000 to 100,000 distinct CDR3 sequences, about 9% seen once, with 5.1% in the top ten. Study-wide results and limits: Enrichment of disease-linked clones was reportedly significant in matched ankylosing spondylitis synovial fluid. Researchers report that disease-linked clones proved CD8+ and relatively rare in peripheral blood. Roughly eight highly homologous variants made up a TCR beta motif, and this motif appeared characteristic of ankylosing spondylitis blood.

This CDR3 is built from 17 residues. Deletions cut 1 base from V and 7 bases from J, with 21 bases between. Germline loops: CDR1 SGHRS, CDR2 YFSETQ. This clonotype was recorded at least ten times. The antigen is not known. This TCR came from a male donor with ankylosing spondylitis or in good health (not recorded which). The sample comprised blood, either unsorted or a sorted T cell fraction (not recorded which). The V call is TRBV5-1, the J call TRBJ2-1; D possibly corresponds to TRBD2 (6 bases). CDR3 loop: CASSLWMGGKTPNEQFF. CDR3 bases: TGCGCCAGCAGCTTGTGGATGGGCGGGAAAACCCCAAATGAGCAGTTCTTC.